This TCR beta chain was retrieved from a study of blood T cell repertoires in COVID-19 (TCRdb year 2020). For the wider study: Samples covering the acute and convalescent phases of COVID-19 were provided by collaborators in the United States, Italy and Spain. The material from the prospective study consisted of cDNA or gDNA derived from T cells, B-cell-depleted T cells, or PBMCs. Subjects who had been exposed to COVID-19, were actively infected with it, or had recovered from it provided the deeply sampled blood TCRbeta repertoires that made up the dataset. The repertoires were released in a freely available public database meant as a resource for research on the immune response to SARS-CoV-2. Samples were obtained from the ongoing ImmuneRACE study (first 160 participants) and from about 1,300 subjects provided by 6 global collaborators. A de-identified subject ID, COVID-19 status, age in years and sex were almost always included in the sample metadata. Where available, HLA class I and class II types were obtained from metadata supplied by the sample provider rather than from assay-based typing. The paper's findings and limits, for the study overall: The amount of clinical and demographic metadata varied by source and participant and was provided uncurated.

Enrolling through a virtual design, the prospective study's participants ranged in age from roughly 18 to 89 years and lived across 20 to 25 United States geographic areas. Cohort assignment in the prospective study relied on participant-reported clinical history from a screening survey and a study questionnaire. Recovered participants in ImmuneRACE Cohort 3 were defined as having two consecutive negative NP/OP PCR tests, clearance from a healthcare professional, or resolution of symptoms. Mobile phlebotomists in the prospective study collected whole blood, serum and a nasopharyngeal or oropharyngeal swab from every participant. Prospective study participants could optionally give additional blood draws and questionnaires over an approximately 2-month period. Blood samples from the prospective study were shipped frozen or at room temperature prior to DNA extraction. TCRbeta CDR3 regions were amplified from genomic DNA using the immunoSEQ Assay, a bias-controlled multiplex PCR. The source study handled its data this way. Within the assay, amplification of reference gene primers was used to estimate how many nucleated cells each sample contained. Sequence reads were collapsed and filtered to measure the absolute abundance of every unique TCRbeta CDR3 rearrangement. For each sample, productive Simpson clonality was calculated as the square root of Simpson's diversity index over productive rearrangements. TCRdb mirrors the immuneACCESS table, restricted to in-frame sequences. Some clones are absent from its copies; in checked studies, under half trace to an unresolved V gene, and the reason for the others is unknown. V and J calls and clone size come straight from that table; D and trimming were deduced from the DNA. In all, the sample holds roughly 160,000 clones, and roughly 90% of those were seen once. The top ten constitute 7% to 8% of the sample.

This clone is a singleton in its sample. Its specific antigen is unknown. Base quality data are lacking; no much larger clone is found one base away. The germline V gene provides CDR1 SNHLY and CDR2 FYNNEI. Reading from cysteine to phenylalanine, the CDR3 counts 12 amino acids. This entry keeps only the CDR3 DNA: 36 bases, framed from base 1. The junction carries 9 bases between V and J, which are trimmed by 3 bases and 6 bases respectively. Source material: PBMCs or T cells enriched from blood (not recorded which). This chain is built from TRBV2 and TRBJ2-7; the D gene is perhaps TRBD1, from 6 matching bases. The TCR comes from a woman aged 45-60 years who had recovered from COVID-19. The DNA sequence is TGTGCCAGCAGTGATTACAGGGCCGAGCAGTACTTC. It encodes CASSDYRAEQYF.